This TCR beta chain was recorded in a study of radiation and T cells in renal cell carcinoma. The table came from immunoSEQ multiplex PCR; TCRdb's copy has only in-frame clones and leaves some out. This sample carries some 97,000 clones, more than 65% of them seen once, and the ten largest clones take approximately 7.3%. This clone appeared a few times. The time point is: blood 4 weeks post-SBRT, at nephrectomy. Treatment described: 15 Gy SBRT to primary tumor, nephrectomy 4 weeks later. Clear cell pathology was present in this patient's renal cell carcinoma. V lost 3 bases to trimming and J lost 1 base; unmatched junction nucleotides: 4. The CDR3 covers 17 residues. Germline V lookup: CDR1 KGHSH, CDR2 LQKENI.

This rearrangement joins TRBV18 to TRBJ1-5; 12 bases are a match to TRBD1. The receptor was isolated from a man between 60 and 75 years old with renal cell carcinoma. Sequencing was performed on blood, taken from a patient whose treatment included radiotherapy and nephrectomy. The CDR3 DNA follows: TGTGCCAGCTCACCCGGGACAGGGGGCGGGAGCAATCAGCCCCAGCATTTT. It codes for CASSPGTGGGSNQPQHF.